One sample yielded the 5 T cell receptor beta chains listed below, sequenced in a study of identical twins. TCRdb recomputed calls from the 5' RACE reads with MiXCR, one row per CDR3 protein. The table lists around 250,000 distinct CDR3 sequences, about 8.3% of them singletons. A further study also used this sample, focusing on yellow fever vaccine responses in identical twins.

Sequenced sample: CD8+ T cells sorted from blood. All receptors come from a woman younger than 35 in good health.

The J gene is TRBJ2-3, the V gene TRBV27; no definite D call. The CDR3 consists of 14 residues. V was cut by 3 bases and J by 2 bases, with 9 bases left in between. The germline gives CDR1 MNHEY, CDR2 SMNVEV (reference sequence). CDR3 bases: TGTGCCAGCAGTTTTTATCGTAACACAGATACGCAGTATTTT. It yields the protein CASSFYRNTDTQYF.

This clonotype was detected only a few times. This chain connects TRBV6-6 to TRBJ2-2; no clear D gene. With 10 bases removed from V and 3 bases from J, the gap between germline ends came to 9 bases. Per the germline V gene, CDR1 is MNHNY and CDR2 is SVGAGI (reference sequence). The CDR3 extends over 12 amino acids. The CDR3 spells CATLRDTGELFF. The CDR3 coding sequence is TGTGCCACACTTAGGGACACCGGGGAGCTGTTTTTT.

This clonotype occurred many times. The rearrangement uses TRBV12-3 or TRBV12-4 and TRBJ2-1, with 8 bases identical to TRBD1. Trimming cost V 6 bases and J 7 bases; bases outside gene matches: 8. The CDR3 has 14 residues. The DNA of the CDR3 is TGTGCCAGCAGCCCTGGACAGGGAGAGAATGAGCAGTTCTTC. It codes for CASSPGQGENEQFF.

The V gene is TRBV5-6, the J gene TRBJ2-3, with a possible D match to TRBD2 (6 bases). This CDR3 contains 14 residues. V lost 4 bases to trimming and J lost 6 bases, with 15 bases between them. CDR1 and CDR2 from the germline V gene are SGHDT and YYEEEE. CDR3 nucleotide sequence: TGTGCCAGCAGCCCGGGTGCGGGAACGGATACGCAGTATTTT. Protein product: CASSPGAGTDTQYF.

This clonotype was found many times. This chain connects TRBV29-1 to TRBJ2-7; 7 positions agree with TRBD1. This CDR3 contains 13 residues. The V gene end was trimmed by 6 bases and the J gene end by 1 base; junction bases not matched to a gene: 6. In germline, CDR1 is SQVTM, CDR2 ANQGSEA. In nucleotides, the CDR3 is TGCAGCGTGGGCAAACAGGGGTCCTACGAGCAGTACTTC. Translating it yields CSVGKQGSYEQYF.